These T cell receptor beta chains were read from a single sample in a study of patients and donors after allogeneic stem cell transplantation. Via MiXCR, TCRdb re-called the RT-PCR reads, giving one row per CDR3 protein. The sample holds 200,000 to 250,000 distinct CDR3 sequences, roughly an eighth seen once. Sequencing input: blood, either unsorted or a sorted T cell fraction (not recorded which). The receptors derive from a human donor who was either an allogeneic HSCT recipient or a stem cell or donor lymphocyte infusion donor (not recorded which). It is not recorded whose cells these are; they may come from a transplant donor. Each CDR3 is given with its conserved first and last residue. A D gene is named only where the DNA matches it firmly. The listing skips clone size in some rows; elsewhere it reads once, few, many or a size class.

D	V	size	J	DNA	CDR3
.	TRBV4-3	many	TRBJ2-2	TGCGCCAGCAGCCAGGACGGAGGTATCGGGGAGCTGTTTTTT	CASSQDGGIGELFF
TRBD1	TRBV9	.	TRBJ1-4	TGTGCCAGCAGCGTAGGCAGGGGGCGCGAAAAACTGTTTTTT	CASSVGRGREKLFF
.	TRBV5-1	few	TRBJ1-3	TGCGCCAGCAGCGCTTCACGGCACACCATATATTTT	CASSASRHTIYF
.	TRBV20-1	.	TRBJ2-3	TGCAGTGCTAGTGAGGGCAGGTACACAGATACGCAGTATTTT	CSASEGRYTDTQYF
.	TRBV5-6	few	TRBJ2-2	TGTGCCAGCAGCTTGGCGGGCATAAGCACCGGGGAGCTGTTTTTT	CASSLAGISTGELFF
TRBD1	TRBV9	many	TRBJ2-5	TGTGCCAGCAGCGTAACAGGGGACGGGGAGACCCAGTACTTC	CASSVTGDGETQYF
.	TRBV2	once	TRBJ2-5	TGTGGGACCTCCGGGCTCCGAGGGGAGACCCAGTACTTC	CGTSGLRGETQYF
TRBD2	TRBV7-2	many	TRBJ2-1	TGTGCCAGCAGCTCGACTAGCGGGGGGGTGGGGAACAATGAGCAGTTCTTC	CASSSTSGGVGNNEQFF
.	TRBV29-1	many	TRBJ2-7	TGCAGCGTTACCGGGTTACCCTCCTACTACGAGCAGTACTTC	CSVTGLPSYYEQYF
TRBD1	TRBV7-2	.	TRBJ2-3	TGTGCCAGCAGCAACTGGACAGGGTTCTTGACAGATACGCAGTATTTT	CASSNWTGFLTDTQYF
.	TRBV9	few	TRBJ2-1	TGTGCCAGCAGCCCCCACTCGGCCAATGAGCAGTTCTTC	CASSPHSANEQFF
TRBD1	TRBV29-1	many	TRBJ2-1	TGCAGCGTGAATGGACAGGGAGTGAATGAGCAGTTCTTC	CSVNGQGVNEQFF
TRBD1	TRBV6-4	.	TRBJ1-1	TGTGCCAGCAGTCGTGACAGGGGGAATGAAGCTTTCTTT	CASSRDRGNEAFF
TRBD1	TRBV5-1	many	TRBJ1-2	TGCGCCAGCAGCTCGGATGGGACAGCCCGAGCTGAGTATGGCTACACCTTC	CASSSDGTARAEYGYTF
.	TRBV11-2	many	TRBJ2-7	TGTGCCAGCAGCTTAGTAGGGGGCTACGAGCAGTACTTC	CASSLVGGYEQYF
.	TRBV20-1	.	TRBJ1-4	TGCAGTGCTAGAGATCCAGGGCGGGATAAGGGAAAACTGTTTTTT	CSARDPGRDKGKLFF
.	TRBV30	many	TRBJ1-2	TGTGCCTGGATTGACAGTAGCTATGGCTACACCTTC	CAWIDSSYGYTF
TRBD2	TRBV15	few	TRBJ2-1	TGTGCCACCAGCAACCAGAGTATACGGGGACTAGTCCCCCCTTCCTACAATGAGCAGTTCTTC	CATSNQSIRGLVPPSYNEQFF
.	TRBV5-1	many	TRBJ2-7	TGCGCCAGCTCGGGGGAGACTGTCCTCGAGCAGTACTTC	CASSGETVLEQYF
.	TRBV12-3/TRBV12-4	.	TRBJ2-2	TGTGCCAGCAGACAATACACCGGGGAGCTGTTTTTT	CASRQYTGELFF
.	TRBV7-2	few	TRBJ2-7	TGTGCCAGCAGCTTAGCGGCGACCTACGAGCAGTACTTC	CASSLAATYEQYF
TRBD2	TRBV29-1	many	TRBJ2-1	TGCAGCGACCAGACTAGCGGGAGGCCCAATGAGCAGTTCTTC	CSDQTSGRPNEQFF
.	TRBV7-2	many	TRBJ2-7	TGTGCCAGCAGCCCAGGGCCCCGCGCACAGTACTTC	CASSPGPRAQYF
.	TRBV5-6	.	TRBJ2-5	TGTGCCAGCAGCTTGGCGAGCAGGGAGACCCAGTACTTC	CASSLASRETQYF
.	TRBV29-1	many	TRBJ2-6	TGCAGCGTTGATGGTGACTCTGGGGCCAACGTCCTGACTTTC	CSVDGDSGANVLTF
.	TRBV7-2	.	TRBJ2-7	TGTGCCAGCAGTCTAAACCCAGACCACTACGAGCAGTACTTC	CASSLNPDHYEQYF
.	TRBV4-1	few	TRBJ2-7	TGCGCCAGCAGCCAACCGGGGGCGGGAAACGAGCAGTACTTC	CASSQPGAGNEQYF
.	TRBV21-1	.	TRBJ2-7	TGTGCCAGCAGCAAGTACAAGCCGACCTTTCCCTACGAGCAGTACTTC	CASSKYKPTFPYEQYF
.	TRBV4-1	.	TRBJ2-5	TGCGCCAGCAGCCAAGATGGGGCTCGGTCAGAGACCCAGTACTTC	CASSQDGARSETQYF
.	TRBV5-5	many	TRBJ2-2	TGTGCCAGCAGCGCAATGGCAGGGGAGACCGGGGAGCTGTTTTTT	CASSAMAGETGELFF
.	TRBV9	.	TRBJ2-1	TGTGCCAGCAGCGTAGTACTAGTTGGGGACAATGAGCAGTTCTTC	CASSVVLVGDNEQFF
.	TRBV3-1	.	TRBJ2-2	TGTGCCAGCAGCCAACAAAAGTTCGCCGGGGAGCTGTTTTTT	CASSQQKFAGELFF
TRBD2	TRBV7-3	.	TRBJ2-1	TGTGCCAGCAGCTTAAACGGGAGGCTCTTCAATGAGCAGTTCTTC	CASSLNGRLFNEQFF
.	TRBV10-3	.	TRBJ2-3	TGTGCCATCAGAAATACAGATACGCAGTATTTT	CAIRNTDTQYF
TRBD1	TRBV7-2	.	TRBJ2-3	TGTGCCAGCAGCCAAGGCAGGGGGCCAGATACGCAGTATTTT	CASSQGRGPDTQYF
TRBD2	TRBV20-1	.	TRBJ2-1	TGCAGTGCCACCGGGACTAGCGGTACTTCCTACAATGAGCAGTTCTTC	CSATGTSGTSYNEQFF
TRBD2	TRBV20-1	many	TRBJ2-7	TGCAGTGCTAGAGCCCGGGGCCTTAGCGGGAGAGTTAACGAGCAGTACTTC	CSARARGLSGRVNEQYF
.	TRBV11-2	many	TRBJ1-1	TGTGCCAGCAGCTTAAGCAGGAACACTGAAGCTTTCTTT	CASSLSRNTEAFF
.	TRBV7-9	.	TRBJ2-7	TGTGCCAGCAGCTCCGGAAGTACGACCTACGAGCAGTACTTC	CASSSGSTTYEQYF
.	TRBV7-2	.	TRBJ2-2	TGTGCCAGCAGCCCCCTCTCACAAGGCACCGGGGAGCTGTTTTTT	CASSPLSQGTGELFF
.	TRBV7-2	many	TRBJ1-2	TGTGCCAGCAGCTTAGCCCGGGCCACAACCTATGGCTACACCTTC	CASSLARATTYGYTF
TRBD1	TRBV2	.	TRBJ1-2	TGTGCCAGCAGTGACCCGACAGGGCGGGGAAGCTACACCTTC	CASSDPTGRGSYTF
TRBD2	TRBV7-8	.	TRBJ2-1	TGTGCCAGCAGCTCCTGGACTAGCGGGAACGATGAGCAGTTCTTC	CASSSWTSGNDEQFF
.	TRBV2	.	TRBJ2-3	TGTGCCAGCAGTGGGCCCCGGGTCGGCACAGATACGCAGTATTTT	CASSGPRVGTDTQYF
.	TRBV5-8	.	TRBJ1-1	TGTGCCAGCAGCTTGGGCTTCGGCTTGAACACTGAAGCTTTCTTT	CASSLGFGLNTEAFF
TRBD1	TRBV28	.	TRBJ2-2	TGTGCCAGCAGTACGGGGACAGAGATTAACACCGGGGAGCTGTTTTTT	CASSTGTEINTGELFF
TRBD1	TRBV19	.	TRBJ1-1	TGTGCCAGTCGGATAGCCGGGACAGGGGTTGTTGAAGCTTTCTTT	CASRIAGTGVVEAFF
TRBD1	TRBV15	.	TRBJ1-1	TGTGCCACCAGCCCAGGGGGCCCTAACACTGAAGCTTTCTTT	CATSPGGPNTEAFF
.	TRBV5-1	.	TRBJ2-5	TGCGCCAGCAGCTTGGCCCTTGGGCAGGGGCAAGAGACCCAGTACTTC	CASSLALGQGQETQYF
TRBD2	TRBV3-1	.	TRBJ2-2	TGTGCCAGCAGCCAAGATCTTCGGGAGGGGGGGGAGCTGTTTTTT	CASSQDLREGGELFF
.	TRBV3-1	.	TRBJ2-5	TGTGCCAGCAGCCAAGCTCAAGGGATGGAGACCCAGTACTTC	CASSQAQGMETQYF
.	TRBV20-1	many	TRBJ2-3	TGCAGTGCTAGAGGGCACCCCTCGAGGGCAGATACGCAGTATTTT	CSARGHPSRADTQYF
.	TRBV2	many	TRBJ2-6	TGTGCCAGAGGGACCTACTCTGGGGCCAACGTCCTGACTTTC	CARGTYSGANVLTF
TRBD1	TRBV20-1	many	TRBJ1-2	TGCAGTGCGCCGGACAGGGAGGGTGGCTACACCTTC	CSAPDREGGYTF
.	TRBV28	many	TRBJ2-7	TGTGCCAGCAGTATCAACTACGAGCAGTACTTC	CASSINYEQYF